A single sample gave rise to the 8 T cell receptor beta chains below, sequenced in a study of radiotherapy plus CTLA-4 blockade in lung cancer. Sequencing used immunoSEQ multiplex PCR; TCRdb keeps in-frame clones, though not all of them. The data hold roughly 54,000 clones, with approximately 84% observed a single time. Sequenced material: peripheral blood, taken from a patient treated with radiotherapy plus ipilimumab. These receptor sequences come from a human donor with non-small cell lung cancer whose response to radiotherapy plus ipilimumab could not be evaluated.

J is TRBJ2-2 and V is TRBV5-1, with D unclear. The CDR3 is 16 residues long. The germline V gene encodes CDR1 SGHRS and CDR2 YFSETQ. Trimming shortened V by 0 bases and J by 0 bases, and 9 bases separated the two germline ends. The CDR3 region is CASSLAEQTNTGELFF. For the CDR3, the DNA is TGCGCCAGCAGCTTGGCGGAACAGACGAACACCGGGGAGCTGTTTTTT.

V gene TRBV30 combines with J gene TRBJ1-6, with D uncertain. This CDR3 region has 14 residues. Germline V gives CDR1 GTSNPN, CDR2 SVGIG (reference sequence). Between the trimmed V and J ends, which lost 2 bases and 0 bases, there was a span of 5 bases. CDR3 in DNA: TGTGCCTGGAGTACGAGCTCCTATAATTCACCCCTCCACTTT. Its protein product is CAWSTSSYNSPLHF. Filled out from reference TRBV30 and TRBJ1-6, the complete variable domain reads SQTIHQWPATLVQPVGSPLSLECTVEGTSNPNLYWYRQAAGRGLQLLFYSVGIGQISSEVPQNLSASRPQDRQFILSSKKLLLSDSGFYLCAWSTSSYNSPLHFGNGTRLTVT.

CDR3 bases: TGCAGCGTTGAAAAGGGGGTGGCGAGGGAGCTGTTTTTT. Its protein product is CSVEKGVARELFF. V usage is TRBV29-1 and J usage is TRBJ2-2; possibly TRBD1 for D (6 bases). Per germline, CDR1 SQVTM and CDR2 ANQGSEA. The CDR3 spans 13 residues. V was pared by 2 bases and J by 9 bases, with 13 bases between.

This rearrangement joins TRBV30 to TRBJ1-1, with D possibly TRBD1 on 5 matching bases. V was trimmed by 5 bases and J by 3 bases, leaving 16 bases between them. The germline gives CDR1 GTSNPN, CDR2 SVGIG (reference sequence). The length of the CDR3 is 14 residues. The CDR3 sequence is CAWGEGPGDTEAFF. In DNA form, the CDR3 reads TGTGCCTGGGGGGAGGGGCCGGGGGACACTGAAGCTTTCTTT.

This sequence joins TRBV28 and TRBJ2-1; 16 bases agree with TRBD2. Germline CDR1 reads MDHEN; CDR2 reads SYDVKM. Unmatched junction bases numbered 9, after V lost 7 bases and J lost 9 bases. The CDR3 has 16 amino acids. This CDR3 is CASTIPGLAGGGEQFF. In nucleotides, the CDR3 is TGTGCCAGCACCATCCCGGGACTAGCGGGAGGGGGTGAGCAGTTCTTC.

The gene calls are TRBV18 and TRBJ1-2; 8 bases are a match to TRBD1. The CDR3 consists of 14 residues. The junction had 3 bases not matched to a gene; V was cut back by 3 bases and J by 3 bases. CDR1 is KGHSH and CDR2 is LQKENI in the germline V gene. Here the CDR3 reads CASSPDRDDYGYTF. The CDR3 bases are TGTGCCAGCTCACCGGACAGGGACGACTATGGCTACACCTTC.

J is TRBJ2-7 and V is TRBV28; maybe TRBD2 (5 bases). V lost 1 base and J 10 bases, leaving 11 bases between the germline ends. The germline gives CDR1 MDHEN, CDR2 SYDVKM. CDR3 size: 12 residues. For the CDR3, the DNA is TGTGCCAGCAGTTTATTATTGGGAGCCCAGTACTTC. Translation gives CASSLLLGAQYF.

This rearrangement joins TRBV5-1 to TRBJ2-1, with 10 bases identical to TRBD1. The CDR3 consists of 16 residues. The germline V gene has CDR1 SGHRS and CDR2 YFSETQ. V shed 3 bases and J 5 bases; nucleotides not matched to a gene: 8. CDR3 amino acids: CASSSKPGQGNNEQFF. CDR3 DNA sequence: TGCGCCAGCAGCTCAAAACCGGGACAGGGGAACAATGAGCAGTTCTTC.